The 3 T cell receptor beta chains below come from one sample, sequenced in a study of blood T cells in healthy people across ages. With a J-beta primer mix and a sample-barcoded 5' primer, a second PCR ran about 6 to 11 cycles. TCRdb ran MiXCR on the 5' RACE reads and lists one entry per CDR3 protein. The sample holds roughly 1,800,000 distinct CDR3 sequences, less than 50% seen once. The sequenced sample consisted of blood. All receptors derive from a woman in her thirties or forties in good health.

This chain joins TRBV20-1 and TRBJ2-4; 7 bases are shared with TRBD1. CDR1 is DFQATT and CDR2 is SNEGSKA in the germline V gene (reference sequence). This CDR3 comprises 15 residues. V was clipped by 1 base and J by 3 bases; unmatched bases: 6. The CDR3 protein is CSARAERQGKNIQYF. In DNA, the CDR3 is TGCAGTGCTAGAGCGGAGAGACAGGGCAAAAACATTCAGTACTTC.

This clonotype has a handful of counts. This sequence joins TRBV4-3 and TRBJ2-5, with no clear D. Trimming stripped 0 bases from V and 6 bases from J, with 8 bases between. Germline loops: CDR1 LGHNA, CDR2 YSLEER. The CDR3 is 13 residues long. This chain's CDR3 is CASSQDPRQTQYF. CDR3 sequence (DNA): TGCGCCAGCAGCCAAGATCCCCGACAGACCCAGTACTTC.

The chain links TRBV20-1 to TRBJ2-3; D may match TRBD1 or TRBD2 (6 bases each). Germline CDR1 is DFQATT and CDR2 is SNEGSKA (reference sequence). V gave up 3 bases and J gave up 3 bases, with 16 bases separating them. This CDR3 region has 15 residues. CDR3 sequence reads: CSASWRGARTDTQYF. CDR3 nucleotides: TGCAGTGCTAGTTGGAGGGGGGCCAGGACAGATACGCAGTATTTT.